These 20 T cell receptor beta chains were sequenced from one sample in a study of T cell responses to AZD1222 COVID-19 vaccine. Repertoires were generated with immunoSEQ multiplex PCR, while TCRdb's copy carries only in-frame clones and drops some. The sample has 95,000 to 100,000 clones, approximately 87% seen once; the top ten hold 26%. The sequenced sample was peripheral blood, obtained on day 0 of AZD1222 vaccination. The receptors shown here come from an adult in good health.

CDR3 in amino acids: CASSPPMNSEQYF. The CDR3 DNA is TGTGCCAGCTCACCTCCGATGAATAGCGAGCAGTACTTC. J is TRBJ2-7 and V is TRBV18; D uncertain. CDR3 length equals 13 residues. V was trimmed by 3 bases and J by 6 bases, leaving 12 bases between them. The germline V gene has CDR1 KGHSH and CDR2 LQKENI.

This clone was seen a few times. The V gene is TRBV4-1, the J gene TRBJ1-6; no clear D gene. Per germline, CDR1 MGHRA and CDR2 YSYEKL. CDR3 length equals 14 residues. The V and J ends lost 4 bases and 17 bases respectively, with 21 bases between them. CDR3 nucleotides: TGCGCCAGCAGCCCGAACGACGGGGTGGTGAATATCCACTTT. Encoded protein: CASSPNDGVVNIHF.

V and J are TRBV28 and TRBJ2-7; D remains unclear. Germline assignment: CDR1 MDHEN and CDR2 SYDVKM. With 7 bases removed from V and 7 bases from J, the gap between germline ends came to 14 bases. The CDR3 contains 12 residues. CDR3 region: CASNDRDGEQYF. The CDR3 nucleotides read TGTGCCAGCAACGACCGCGACGGGGAGCAGTACTTC.

This chain links TRBV9 with TRBJ1-5; D gene uncertain. Germline V gives CDR1 SGDLS, CDR2 YYNGEE. V dropped 3 bases and J dropped 0 bases, with 10 bases sitting between them. The CDR3 totals 15 residues. CDR3 in amino acids: CASSAESYSNQPQHF. The CDR3 DNA follows: TGTGCCAGCAGCGCGGAGAGTTATAGCAATCAGCCCCAGCATTTT. Variable domain in full (rest from reference TRBV9 and TRBJ1-5): DSGVTQTPKHLITATGQRVTLRCSPRSGDLSVYWYQQSLDQGLQFLIQYYNGEERAKGNILERFSAQQFPDLHSELNLSSLELGDSALYFCASSAESYSNQPQHFGDGTRLSIL.

This chain links TRBV7-9 with TRBJ2-7; TRBD1 might be the D (5 bases). Germline lookup yields CDR1 SEHNR and CDR2 FQNEAQ (reference sequence). The CDR3 extends over 12 amino acids. V was trimmed by 3 bases and J by 6 bases, leaving 9 bases between them. CDR3 sequence reads: CASSFQGGEQYF. The CDR3 nucleotides are TGTGCCAGCAGCTTTCAGGGCGGCGAGCAGTACTTC.

J is TRBJ2-2 and V is TRBV19; maybe TRBD2 (5 bases). CDR1 and CDR2 (germline): LNHDA, SQIVND (reference sequence). Trimming took 2 bases from V and 6 from J, leaving 7 bases between them. The CDR3 has 13 residues. The DNA for the CDR3 is TGTGCCAGTAGTATACCCGGGGCCGGGGAGCTGTTTTTT. Residues: CASSIPGAGELFF.

This chain joins TRBV24-1 and TRBJ2-1; no clear D. Trimming stripped 2 bases from V and 3 bases from J, with 13 bases between. CDR1 is KGHDR and CDR2 is SFDVKD in the germline V gene. The CDR3 length is 16 residues. As DNA, the CDR3 is TGTGCCACCAGTGATTCGCCGACTGGAAGCTACAATGAGCAGTTCTTC. It translates to CATSDSPTGSYNEQFF.

This sequence joins TRBV19 and TRBJ1-5; tentative D call: TRBD1 (5 bases). The V end was cut by 5 bases, the J end by 6 bases, with 14 bases between. The CDR3 has 14 residues. Germline V gives CDR1 LNHDA, CDR2 SQIVND (reference sequence). CDR3 sequence (DNA): TGTGCCAGTAGTCTACTAGGGGCGGGTCAGCCCCAGCATTTT. The encoded protein is CASSLLGAGQPQHF.

This chain links TRBV29-1 with TRBJ2-2; tentative D call: TRBD1 (7 bases). CDR3 length: 12 residues. The V gene lost 7 bases and the J gene lost 6 bases, with 12 bases spanning the gap. Germline V CDR1 and CDR2: SQVTM, ANQGSEA. The CDR3 sequence is CSARGVPGELFF. CDR3 DNA sequence: TGCAGCGCCAGGGGGGTACCCGGGGAGCTGTTTTTT.

The count of this clone is one. V and J are TRBV4-3 and TRBJ1-2; TRBD1 agrees at 9 bases. V shed 0 bases and J 2 bases; nucleotides not matched to a gene: 4. Germline V gene data show CDR1 as LGHNA and CDR2 as YSLEER. CDR3 length: 16 amino acids. The CDR3 nucleotides are TGCGCCAGCAGCCAAGATAGAACAGGGGGCAACTATGGCTACACCTTC. Its protein is CASSQDRTGGNYGYTF.

J is TRBJ2-3 and V is TRBV12-3 or TRBV12-4; D gene unclear. The CDR3 is made up of 13 amino acids. Trimming removed 3 bases at V and 6 bases at J, with 10 bases between. Here the CDR3 reads CASSLLGMDTQYF. The CDR3 DNA is TGTGCCAGCAGTTTGCTGGGCATGGATACGCAGTATTTT.

The rearrangement joins TRBV30 to TRBJ1-2; a weak D match, TRBD1 (6 bases). The CDR3 runs to 16 residues. V shed 3 bases and J shed 7 bases, with 24 bases lying between them. Germline V CDR1 and CDR2: GTSNPN, SVGIG (reference sequence). The CDR3 DNA reads TGTGCCTGGAGCCCGAGTTCGGGTGTGGGGGCGGCTGGCTACACCTTC. It yields the protein CAWSPSSGVGAAGYTF. The full variable domain, its missing parts supplied by reference TRBV30 and TRBJ1-2, is SQTIHQWPATLVQPVGSPLSLECTVEGTSNPNLYWYRQAAGRGLQLLFYSVGIGQISSEVPQNLSASRPQDRQFILSSKKLLLSDSGFYLCAWSPSSGVGAAGYTFGSGTRLTVV.

The count of this clone is one. The V and J genes are TRBV6-6 and TRBJ1-5, with 10 bases fitting TRBD1. The ends lost 2 bases at V and 4 bases at J; junction bases unmatched: 2. The CDR3 extends over 15 amino acids. CDR1 is MNHNY and CDR2 is SVGAGI in the germline V gene (reference sequence). CDR3 sequence reads: CASSYRDRGNQPQHF. CDR3 bases: TGTGCCAGCAGTTACCGGGACAGGGGAAATCAGCCCCAGCATTTT.

This chain connects TRBV5-4 to TRBJ2-3; no reliable D call. The CDR3 has 11 amino acids. Germline CDR1 SGHNT, CDR2 YYREEE (reference sequence). V lost 8 bases and J lost 4, with 8 bases in between. The DNA of the CDR3 is TGTGCCAGTAGGTTGGCAGATACGCAGTATTTT. Translation: CASRLADTQYF.

The chain employs TRBV19 and TRBJ1-3, with D possibly TRBD1 on 6 matching bases. The CDR3 runs to 17 residues. Germline values: CDR1 LNHDA, CDR2 SQIVND (reference sequence). The V end was cut by 4 bases, the J end by 0 bases, with 16 bases between. Here the CDR3 reads CASSTRTAALSGNTIYF. CDR3 nucleotides: TGTGCCAGTAGTACCCGGACAGCCGCCCTCTCTGGAAACACCATATATTTT.

The rearrangement uses TRBV4-1 and TRBJ2-7; D unclear. V was trimmed by 4 bases and J by 7 bases, leaving 11 bases between them. CDR3 length: 12 amino acids. Germline CDR1 MGHRA, CDR2 YSYEKL. This chain's CDR3 is CASSLAQGEQYF. CDR3 DNA: TGCGCCAGCAGCCTCGCCCAAGGAGAGCAGTACTTC.

The chain has TRBV6-2 or TRBV6-3 and TRBJ2-3; tentative D call: TRBD2 (6 bases). There are 14 residues in the CDR3. The germline V gene has CDR1 MNHEY and CDR2 SVGEGT. V lost 2 bases and J lost 1, with 7 bases in between. The CDR3 region has the DNA TGTGCCAGCAGTTACGCTAGCGGCACAGATACGCAGTATTTT. Amino acids: CASSYASGTDTQYF.

This clone has just one count. V and J are TRBV24-1 and TRBJ2-3; 11 nucleotides align to TRBD2. The V gene end was trimmed by 4 bases and the J gene end by 1 base; junction bases not matched to a gene: 9. There are 18 residues in the CDR3. Germline V gene lookup returns CDR1 KGHDR and CDR2 SFDVKD. This CDR3 reads CATSEVTSGSGGTDTQYF. For the CDR3, the DNA is TGTGCCACCAGTGAGGTTACTAGCGGGAGTGGAGGCACAGATACGCAGTATTTT.

The chain has TRBV5-1 and TRBJ2-1; TRBD2 matches at 8 bases. The CDR3 covers 13 residues. From germline, CDR1 is SGHRS and CDR2 YFSETQ. The junction had 6 bases not matched to a gene; V was cut back by 4 bases and J by 9 bases. CDR3 in DNA: TGCGCCAGCAGCAGAGAGCGGGAGAGTGAGCAGTTCTTC. The encoded protein is CASSRERESEQFF.

The chain employs TRBV7-3 and TRBJ2-2; 8 bases agree with TRBD2. The J segment lost 5 bases and the V segment lost 6 bases, leaving 14 bases of the junction unmatched. The CDR3 runs to 17 residues. CDR1 is SGHTA and CDR2 is FQGTGA in the germline V gene. CDR3 coding DNA: TGTGCCAGCAGTCGCAGCGGGAGCACCGCGGGGACCGGGGAGCTGTTTTTT. Protein sequence: CASSRSGSTAGTGELFF.